The sequence of this T cell receptor (beta chain) was determined in a study of shared clonotypes between healthy human individuals (TCRdb year 2020). Describing the broader study: The cohort comprised a couple of women and three men aged 18 to 49 years. For each donor, three plates each were used for CD4 naive and CD4 memory, two plates were used for CD8 naive, and one plate was used for CD8 memory. To estimate repertoire size and how much clonotypes are shared between individuals, the study performed deep sequencing of blood TCR repertoires from a handful of healthy adults. Libraries were prepared and TCR repertoires were sequenced by different laboratories using diverse techniques, in order to increase sequencing depth and limit assay-specific biases. Per donor, leukapheresis produced somewhere between about 0.94 and 10 billion PBMCs.

The paper as a whole reports these results and caveats: Naive subsets generally had larger estimated clonotype richness than memory subsets. The genetic and exposure-history diversity represented was limited by the small number of donors. Pairwise subsampling led to the expectation that sequencing depth would affect the degree of clonotype sharing among donors. About 4.5% of naive CD4, 3.5% of naive CD8, roughly 2.4% of memory CD4, and more than 0.35% of memory CD8 clonotypes were shared across several donors. Clonotypes shared by all four sorted-subset donors showed higher generation probabilities than non-shared clonotypes. Sampling was restricted to blood, and TCR repertoires in tissue are likely to differ from TCR repertoires in blood. Rarefaction of sorted-subset datasets indicated incomplete sequencing despite the large sequencing depth.

Notes on this clone: Its antigen remains unidentified. Base qualities are not provided; no much larger clone lies one nucleotide away.

Deletion took 10 bases off V and 2 bases off J, with a span of 18 bases between the germline ends. The CDR3 runs 14 residues from the cysteine to the phenylalanine. CDR3 DNA only is kept here, 42 bases in frame from base 1. From a lookup of the germline V gene (reference sequence), CDR1 and CDR2 are LNHDA and SQIVND. Using the deep immunoSEQ assay, multiplex PCR amplified TCR CDR3 regions from genomic DNA. For each cell subset, the extracted genomic DNA was distributed evenly across all wells of several immunoSEQ 96-well plates, and each plate served as one replicate. For sorted subsets, each replicate PCR was loaded with approximately 190 ng genomic DNA, equivalent to 25,000 to 30,000 T cell genomes. Purified libraries were measured with a Qubit 3.0 fluorometer, size-checked on a Bioanalyzer 2100, and measured again with the KAPA Library Quantification kit. A separate single-read 150-cycle Illumina NextSeq 550 flow cell was used to sequence each immunoSEQ 96-well plate. Under the source paper's analysis protocol: Because the immunoSEQ output included only junctional sequences and no quality scores, the filtering could not be the same as the filtering used for full-length reads. To assign V/J genes and CDR3, sequences were annotated using PyIR, a Python wrapper for IgBLAST v1.9, with IMGT germline references. Reads were removed for weak V/J assignments (E-value above 1e-6), missing CDR3, stop codons, out-of-frame junctions, or ambiguous translated residues. V3J clonotypes were defined as sequences sharing the same inferred V gene, J gene, and CDR3 amino acid sequence. The percentage overlap between two repertoires was calculated by dividing the number of shared unique clonotypes by the size of the smaller repertoire. Richness of each repertoire was evaluated using RTK rarefaction, the Chao1 estimator, and Recon v2.1 estimates of unobserved clonotypes. Generation probabilities were computed with OLGA for all TCRbeta clonotypes obtained by the gDNA method from several donors. TCRdb obtained this table from immuneACCESS and retained in-frame rearrangements with V and J assigned. These tables miss some clones; where compared with another copy, unresolved V genes account for less than half of the shortfall, and the remainder is unexplained. D and trimming come from the DNA, and the V and J calls and clone size come from that table. Counted in this sample were hundreds of thousands of clones; less than 80% of them appeared once. Under 2% of the sample goes to the ten largest clones.

The donors were healthy, HIV-negative adults who had no recently reported acute infections or vaccinations. Every donor was a Caucasian adult residing in Nashville, Tennessee, USA. CD4+ T cells were enriched by magnetic negative selection; naive cells were then positively selected on CD45RA, and the negative fraction formed the memory subset. Blood was collected by leukapheresis, and PBMCs were isolated by Ficoll-Histopaque density gradient centrifugation and then cryopreserved in liquid nitrogen vapor phase. Analytical flow cytometry was used to check the purity and quantity of each magnetically sorted T cell population. Genomic DNA was isolated from each sorted fraction and quantified by UV absorbance on a Nanodrop 2000c.

Sample: memory CD4+ T cells sorted from blood. The sample's cell subset or site label is to be understood as: CD45RA-negative fraction. The receptor chain draws on TRBV19 and TRBJ2-7; 7 matching bases give a weak D call of TRBD2. The receptor's source is a woman aged 30 to 39 in good health. The bases are TGTGCCACTCACGCCAGCGGGACAACCTACGAGCAGTACTTC. Translated, this is CATHASGTTYEQYF.